This TCR beta chain was found in a study of T cells in tuberculosis (dated by TCRdb to the late 2010s). Regarding the study in general: In the study, CD1B tetramers and high-throughput TCR immunosequencing were combined to characterize T cells specific for the mycobacterial lipid antigen glucose monomycolate (GMM). In a South African clinical cohort, IGRA-negative adolescents, IGRA-positive adolescents with latent tuberculosis and adults with active tuberculosis were compared, with ten people in each group. Points the paper makes about the study in general: The smaller NN-distances were partly driven by shorter CDR3-alpha lengths in active tuberculosis patients, and the difference for TCR-beta did not reach statistical significance. Using GEM motif frequencies, a classifier achieved approximately 72% accuracy, whereas a classifier built on the diverse GMM-specific repertoire got to roughly 87% accuracy (AUROC 0.8 to 0.95). Smaller mean NN-distances to GMM-specific TCRs were observed in active tuberculosis TCR-alpha repertoires than in IGRA-negative controls, suggesting clonal expansion of GMM-specific TCRs. Clinical samples were selected based on the availability of cryopreserved specimens, with adults included as active tuberculosis cases and adolescents included as controls.

V is cut by 4 bases and J by 0 bases, and the space between the germline ends is 9 bases. Inclusive of the bounding cysteine and phenylalanine, the CDR3 is 14 residues long. Only the CDR3 portion is preserved as DNA: 42 bases, with reading frame beginning at the first base. Based on the germline V gene, the CDR1 and CDR2 sequences are SGHTA and FQGNSA. The immunoSEQ multiplex PCR assay was used to generate TCR libraries, with TCR-beta and/or TCR-alpha/delta assays applied to each sample. Amplified TCR libraries were sequenced on the Illumina high-throughput platform. Per the source publication's procedure: Clustering and dimensionality reduction relied on pairwise TCRdist distances among GMM-specific receptors from T cells that were either sorted ex vivo or expanded in vitro. Each clinical repertoire was assigned a mean NN-distance score, defined as the average TCRdist to the nearest 10% of tetramer-positive reference sequences. GEM TCR motif frequency was calculated as the fraction of unique TCRs that matched known GEM sequences by V/J usage and CDR3 length. Linear discriminant analysis with leave-one-out cross-validation, implemented in scikit-learn, was used to classify active tuberculosis. Imported from immuneACCESS, the table was reduced by TCRdb to in-frame sequences with V and J called. These copies leave out some clones; in studies compared against another copy, an unresolved V gene accounts for under half, and the cause of the remainder is not known. V and J calls and clone size are given by that table; D and trimming were obtained from the DNA. This sample comprises about 24,000 clones, around 95% of them detected only once. About 9.8% of the sample is held by the ten biggest clonotypes.

At study entry, a tuberculin skin test and the QuantiFERON-TB GOLD In-Tube IGRA were used to screen adolescents for latent tuberculosis infection. Immunosequencing was performed on unsorted cryopreserved PBMC and covered about 100,000 T cells per clinical donor on average. Eleven high schools in the Worcester region of the Western Cape, South Africa, served as enrollment sites for adolescents aged 12 to 18 years. Some ten M. tuberculosis-infected adolescents and some ten uninfected adolescents, matched for age and sex, were selected. For the adolescents, PBMC were isolated by density centrifugation from freshly drawn heparinized blood and then cryopreserved. In regard to this clone: Its specific antigen is unknown. The record has no base qualities; no much larger clone is one base away.

The chain uses TRBV7-2 and TRBJ1-2; no D gene is confidently identified. The TCR sequence derives from a donor aged 5-35 years with latent tuberculosis or without tuberculosis infection. The sample comprised PBMCs. The bases are TGTGCCAGCAGCTCCCCGTTAGCTAACTATGGCTACACCTTC. Its coded protein is CASSSPLANYGYTF.